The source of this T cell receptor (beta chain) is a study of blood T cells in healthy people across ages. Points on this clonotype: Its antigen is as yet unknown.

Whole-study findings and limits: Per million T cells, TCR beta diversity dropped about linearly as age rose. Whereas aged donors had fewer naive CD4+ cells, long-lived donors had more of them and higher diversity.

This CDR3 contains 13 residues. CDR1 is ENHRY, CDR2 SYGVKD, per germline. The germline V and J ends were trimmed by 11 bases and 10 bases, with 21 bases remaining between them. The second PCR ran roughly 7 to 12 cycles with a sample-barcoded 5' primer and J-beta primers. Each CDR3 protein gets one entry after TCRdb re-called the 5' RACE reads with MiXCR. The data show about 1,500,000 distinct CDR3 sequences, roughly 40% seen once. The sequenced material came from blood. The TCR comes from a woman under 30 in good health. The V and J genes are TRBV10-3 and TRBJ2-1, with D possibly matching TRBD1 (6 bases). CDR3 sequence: CAVADSQSYEQFF. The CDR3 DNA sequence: TGTGCCGTCGCGGACAGTCAGTCCTACGAGCAGTTCTTC.